Listed here are 16 T cell receptor beta chains from one sample, sequenced in a study of T-cell reconstitution after alpha-beta-depleted transplantation in children. TCRbeta library preparation incorporated unique molecular identifiers. TCRdb passed the PCR reads through MiXCR, listing each CDR3 protein once. The sample has 200,000 to 250,000 distinct CDR3 sequences, approximately 11% seen once. Specimen: PBMCs, collected before TCRalphabeta/CD19-depleted stem cell transplant. Receptors were obtained from a child less than two years old with acute myeloid leukemia, due to receive a stem cell transplant.

This clonotype was counted ten times or more. The chain employs TRBV20-1 and TRBJ2-5, with TRBD1 matching over 12 bases. The germline gives CDR1 DFQATT, CDR2 SNEGSKA (reference sequence). This CDR3 contains 14 residues. V dropped 3 bases and J dropped 4; count of bases not matched to a gene: 3. The CDR3 region has the DNA TGCAGTGCTAGTGGGACAGGGGGCCCAGAGACCCAGTACTTC. Its protein product is CSASGTGGPETQYF.

In its sample, this clonotype was seen many times. The V and J genes are TRBV7-2 and TRBJ2-7; D uncertain. Germline V gene sequence: CDR1 SGHTA, CDR2 FQGNSA. V shed 2 bases and J shed 2 bases, with 13 bases lying between them. This CDR3 has 15 amino acids. CDR3 sequence (DNA): TGTGCCAGCAGCTTACGACCGCCATCGGCCTACGAGCAGTACTTC. This sequence encodes CASSLRPPSAYEQYF.

This clonotype was detected ten times or more. The gene calls are TRBV20-1 and TRBJ1-1, with D hard to call. CDR1 and CDR2 (germline): DFQATT, SNEGSKA (reference sequence). The germline V and J ends were trimmed by 2 bases and 8 bases, with 6 bases remaining between them. The length of the CDR3 is 10 residues. CDR3 sequence (DNA): TGCAGTGCTAGAAGCCCCGAAGCTTTCTTT. Amino acid sequence: CSARSPEAFF.

This clonotype was counted at least ten times. The rearrangement uses TRBV18 and TRBJ2-1; D gene uncertain. CDR1 and CDR2 (germline): KGHSH, LQKENI. There are 16 residues in the CDR3. Trimming took off 2 bases at V and 7 bases at J, with 18 bases between the two ends. Here the CDR3 DNA reads TGTGCCAGCTCACCAGGTTTGACTGGGTCCGGGAATGAGCAGTTCTTC. The encoded protein is CASSPGLTGSGNEQFF.

This clonotype has a count of ten or more. V gene TRBV6-5 combines with J gene TRBJ2-5; D gene uncertain. The CDR3 has 13 amino acids. Trimming left V 4 bases short and J 3 bases short, with 9 bases between. Germline V gene data show CDR1 as MNHEY and CDR2 as SVGAGI. The CDR3 loop reads CASSFNYKETQYF. The DNA of the CDR3 is TGTGCCAGCAGTTTCAACTACAAAGAGACCCAGTACTTC.

This clonotype was seen repeatedly, ten times or more. The CDR3 region is CSVAGQTNQPQHF. Written as DNA, the CDR3 is TGCAGCGTCGCGGGACAGACCAATCAGCCCCAGCATTTT. The V and J genes are TRBV29-1 and TRBJ1-5; 7 nucleotides agree with TRBD1. This CDR3 has 13 residues. The V gene's germline CDR1 is SQVTM and CDR2 ANQGSEA. Trimming took 6 bases from V and 3 from J; bases not matched to a gene: 5.

This clonotype has ten or more counts. This chain joins TRBV21-1 and TRBJ2-7. TRBV21-1 is a pseudogene locus. The CDR3 extends over 16 amino acids. The CDR3 DNA is TGTGCCAGCAGCAAAGAAGAGGCAAGTGGGCCCTACGAGCAGTACTTC. It specifies CASSKEEASGPYEQYF.

This clonotype has a handful of counts. The chain carries TRBV5-1 and TRBJ2-2; D unclear. Trimming cost V 2 bases and J 1 base, with 9 bases left between them. CDR3 length: 15 amino acids. The germline V gene encodes CDR1 SGHRS and CDR2 YFSETQ. In DNA, the CDR3 is TGCGCCAGCAGCTTCGGCCAGGAGAACACCGGGGAGCTGTTTTTT. Protein product: CASSFGQENTGELFF.

This clonotype has ten or more counts. This chain connects TRBV28 to TRBJ2-1; TRBD2 matches at 9 bases. Germline CDR1 MDHEN, CDR2 SYDVKM. The CDR3 has 17 amino acids. V gave up 4 bases and J gave up 4 bases; unmatched junction bases: 11. For the CDR3, the DNA is TGTGCCAGCAGTTCGCTACCAAGCGGGAGGATTTACAATGAGCAGTTCTTC. It is translated as CASSSLPSGRIYNEQFF. The full variable domain, completed using reference TRBV28 and TRBJ2-1, is DVKVTQSSRYLVKRTGEKVFLECVQDMDHENMFWYRQDPGLGLRLIYFSYDVKMKEKGDIPEGYSVSREKKERFSLILESASTNQTSMYLCASSSLPSGRIYNEQFFGPGTRLTVL.

V and J are TRBV5-1 and TRBJ2-3; no clear D. V was cut by 0 bases and J by 0 bases, with 8 bases left in between. The CDR3 has 15 residues. Per the germline V gene, CDR1 is SGHRS and CDR2 is YFSETQ. The CDR3 bases are TGCGCCAGCAGCTTGGGGGCGGCCAGCACAGATACGCAGTATTTT. This gives the protein CASSLGAASTDTQYF.

This clonotype appeared many times. The J gene is TRBJ2-5, the V gene TRBV12-3 or TRBV12-4; 8 nucleotides agree with TRBD2. V was clipped by 6 bases and J by 5 bases; unmatched bases: 11. The CDR3 has 15 residues. CDR3 nucleotides: TGTGCCAGCAGACATAGCGGGACCAGGTTGGAGACCCAGTACTTC. The encoded protein is CASRHSGTRLETQYF.

A note on this clonotype: A single base separates this from a much larger clone, so it may be a read error. The J gene is TRBJ1-1, the V gene TRBV30; D might be TRBD1 (6 bases). Germline CDR1 GTSNPN, CDR2 SVGIG (reference sequence). V was cut by 2 bases and J by 5 bases, with 15 bases left in between. This CDR3 comprises 14 residues. DNA for the CDR3: TGTGCCTGGAGTCACCGTACGGGGACAACTGAAGCTTTCTTT. Its protein product is CAWSHRTGTTEAFF. The whole variable domain, filled in from reference TRBV30 and TRBJ1-1, reads SQTIHQWPATLVQPVGSPLSLECTVEGTSNPNLYWYRQAAGRGLQLLFYSVGIGQISSEVPQNLSASRPQDRQFILSSKKLLLSDSGFYLCAWSHRTGTTEAFFGQGTRLTVV.

This clonotype was counted ten times or more. This chain joins TRBV12-3 or TRBV12-4 and TRBJ1-3, with TRBD1 matching over 7 bases. This CDR3 has 13 amino acids. V trimming: 5 bases; J trimming: 5 bases; junction bases outside the gene matches: 3. The CDR3 sequence is CASSLTGRNTIYF. CDR3 in DNA: TGTGCCAGCAGTCTGACAGGGAGAAACACCATATATTTT.

This clonotype was observed at least ten times. The chain employs TRBV14 and TRBJ2-1; D is perhaps TRBD2 (6 bases). CDR3 length: 15 amino acids. V lost 5 bases and J lost 4, with 15 bases in between. Germline CDR1 reads SGHDN; CDR2 reads FVKESK. CDR3 region: CASSGLRGTYNEQFF. As DNA, the CDR3 is TGTGCCAGCAGCGGACTTCGCGGGACTTACAATGAGCAGTTCTTC.

The sample holds many counts of this clonotype. This chain uses TRBV19 with TRBJ2-3; D is undetermined. The CDR3 has 11 residues. Germline-derived CDR1 and CDR2 are LNHDA and SQIVND (reference sequence). The V and J ends lost 3 bases and 2 bases respectively, with 0 bases between them. This chain's CDR3 is CASSITDTQYF. As DNA, the CDR3 is TGTGCCAGTAGTATCACAGATACGCAGTATTTT.

CDR3 protein: CSAQGTGRNYGYTF. DNA of the CDR3: TGCAGCGCTCAGGGGACAGGGAGAAACTATGGCTACACCTTC. The rearrangement links TRBV29-1 to TRBJ1-2, with 9 bases identical to TRBD1. Germline lookup yields CDR1 SQVTM and CDR2 ANQGSEA. The CDR3 has 14 residues. V shed 7 bases, J shed 2 bases, and the junction held 8 bases outside the gene matches.